This TCR beta chain comes out of a study of shared clonotypes between healthy human individuals. Study-level background: Contributing individuals were a couple of females and three males aged 18 to 49. General study results and limits: Clonotype sharing among donors was expected to depend on sequencing depth.

Trimming took 0 bases from V and 5 from J, leaving 8 bases between them. Germline lookup yields CDR1 SGDLS and CDR2 YYNGEE. This CDR3 spans 13 amino acids. Details on this clone: Antigen specificity is unknown.

The repertoire was sequenced with immunoSEQ multiplex PCR; TCRdb's copy has only in-frame clones and lacks some. Altogether about 550,000 clones are present, over 95% being singletons, with the ten largest covering 0.095% to 0.12%. In the naive CD8 group, cells lacked CD45RO and were positively selected for CCR7, so terminally differentiated effector memory CD45RA+ cells were left out. The genes are TRBV9 and TRBJ1-1; D remains unclear. Material for sequencing was naive CD8+ T cells sorted from blood. The clonotype was recovered from a woman aged 30 to 39 in good health. This CDR3 is CASSVAWSTEAFF. As DNA, the CDR3 is TGTGCCAGCAGCGTAGCTTGGAGTACTGAAGCTTTCTTT.